Sequencing of this TCR beta chain was carried out in a study of radiotherapy plus CTLA-4 blockade in lung cancer (dated by TCRdb to about 2018). For the wider study: Among the enrolled patients, about 20% had an objective response, and around 31% reached disease control.

The library was obtained by the immunoSEQ multiplex PCR assay. TCRdb retrieved this table from immuneACCESS and kept in-frame rearrangements only. Not all clones are present; in checked studies, unresolved V genes account for under half, and no reason is known for the remainder. In this sample the table shows 85,000 to 90,000 clones, more than 85% of which occur a single time. Over 15% of the sample comes from the top ten. CDR1 and CDR2 were assigned from the germline V gene as SQVTM and ANQGSEA. V is cut by 3 bases and J by 1 base, and the space between the germline ends is 9 bases. Including cysteine and phenylalanine, the CDR3 has 13 amino acids. Here the CDR3 DNA is all that survives: 39 bases in frame from base 1. The study tested focal radiation therapy combined with CTLA-4 blockade (ipilimumab) in patients with chemo-refractory metastatic non-small-cell lung cancer. In regard to this clone: Its specific antigen is unknown. The input lacks base qualities; no much larger clone sits a single base away.

Broader findings and caveats from the paper: TCR clones derived from tumors expanded in peripheral blood after treatment with radiotherapy and ipilimumab. The strongest predictors of response were reported to be early dynamic shifts in blood T cell clones along with a rise in serum interferon-beta following radiation.

Sample: peripheral blood, taken from a patient treated with radiotherapy plus ipilimumab. In this chain, TRBV29-1 is recombined with TRBJ1-1, with TRBD1 perhaps the D gene, on 5 matching bases. This sequence was found in a human donor with non-small cell lung cancer that progressed on radiotherapy plus ipilimumab. DNA sequence: TGCAGCGTTGAGGGACCACAGAACACTGAAGCTTTCTTT. Translated, this is CSVEGPQNTEAFF.